The entry that follows covers one TCR beta chain sequence. The protocol was immunoSEQ multiplex PCR, while the TCRdb copy is restricted to in-frame clones and leaves out a portion. The table has hundreds of thousands of clones, around 86% seen once; the top ten hold 1.5% to 2.5%. The data are from a study of cytomegalovirus exposure and HLA in healthy donors. The V and J ends lost 0 bases and 0 bases respectively, with 16 bases between them. The CDR3 is 18 residues long. CDR1 SGDLS and CDR2 YYNGEE come from the germline V gene. Input material: PBMCs. The gene calls are TRBV9 and TRBJ2-1; a weak D match, TRBD1 (5 bases). This TCR derives from a woman aged 18-29 years in good health and CMV-seropositive. DNA for the CDR3: TGTGCCAGCAGCGTAGAGGAGTGGGGCGGTAGCTCCTACAATGAGCAGTTCTTC. This encodes CASSVEEWGGSSYNEQFF.